These 11 T cell receptor beta chains came from one sample sequenced in a study of blood T cell repertoires in COVID-19. Profiled with immunoSEQ multiplex PCR; TCRdb holds only in-frame clones, not every one. The table shows approximately 480,000 clones, with around 90% occurring only once. The sequenced sample consisted of PBMCs or T cells enriched from blood (not recorded which). Receptors were obtained from a woman between 18 and 29 years old who had recovered from COVID-19.

The V call is TRBV10-1, the J call TRBJ1-1; maybe TRBD1 (5 bases). Germline V gene data show CDR1 as WNHNN and CDR2 as SYGVQD (reference sequence). The V and J ends lost 5 bases and 4 bases respectively, with 8 bases between them. The CDR3 spans 12 residues. In nucleotides, the CDR3 is TGCGCCAGCAGTTCCAGGGCCACTGAAGCTTTCTTT. Amino acids: CASSSRATEAFF.

The chain uses TRBV5-4 and TRBJ2-7; 7 bases are a match to TRBD2. CDR3 size: 16 residues. Per germline, CDR1 SGHNT and CDR2 YYREEE (reference sequence). With V trimmed by 4 bases and J by 2 bases, 12 bases remained unmatched. CDR3: CASSLTGGGGTYEQYF. The CDR3 region has the DNA TGTGCCAGCAGCCTTACGGGCGGGGGAGGAACCTACGAGCAGTACTTC.

The J gene is TRBJ1-6, the V gene TRBV5-4; weak D call: TRBD1 (6 bases). This CDR3 spans 12 amino acids. From germline, CDR1 is SGHNT and CDR2 YYREEE (reference sequence). With 4 bases removed from V and 7 bases from J, the gap between germline ends came to 6 bases. This chain's CDR3 is CASSQGNSPLHF. The CDR3 DNA sequence: TGTGCCAGCAGCCAGGGGAATTCACCCCTCCACTTT.

CDR3 in amino acids: CASSFGGQGADYGYTF. In DNA, the CDR3 is TGTGCCAGCAGTTTCGGAGGACAGGGGGCAGACTATGGCTACACCTTC. The rearrangement links TRBV7-2 to TRBJ1-2, with 11 bases that match TRBD1. This CDR3 is 16 amino acids long. Trimming at V came to 6 bases and at J to 3 bases, leaving 9 bases not matched to a gene. In germline, CDR1 is SGHTA, CDR2 FQGNSA.

This chain links TRBV4-1 with TRBJ1-1; D is possibly TRBD1 (6 bases). The CDR3 is 16 amino acids. V was trimmed by 0 bases and J by 1 base, leaving 12 bases between them. Germline CDR1 is MGHRA and CDR2 is YSYEKL. This CDR3 reads CASSQEKRTENTEAFF. The CDR3 bases are TGCGCCAGCAGCCAAGAAAAAAGGACAGAGAACACTGAAGCTTTCTTT.

The rearrangement joins TRBV3-1 (or the pseudogene TRBV3-2) to TRBJ1-5; D ambiguous. Between the trimmed V and J ends, which lost 2 bases and 5 bases, there was a span of 16 bases. Germline loops: CDR1 LGHDT, CDR2 YNNKEL (reference sequence). The CDR3 has 16 residues. CDR3 sequence (DNA): TGTGCCAGCAGCCAAAGTGGTGCCGGGGTTCATCAGCCCCAGCATTTT. Encoded protein: CASSQSGAGVHQPQHF.

The gene calls are TRBV11-2 and TRBJ2-3; 8 bases line up with TRBD1. Germline V lookup: CDR1 SGHAT, CDR2 FQNNGV. This CDR3 contains 15 residues. Trimming at V came to 2 bases and at J to 1 base, leaving 2 bases not matched to a gene. The CDR3 bases are TGTGCCAGCAGCTTAAACAGGGGGGGCACAGATACGCAGTATTTT. Translated, it gives CASSLNRGGTDTQYF.

As DNA, the CDR3 is TGCAGCGTTTCAGGGTTGAACACTGAAGCTTTCTTT. This codes for CSVSGLNTEAFF. The genes are TRBV29-1 and TRBJ1-1, with D maybe TRBD1 (5 bases). Germline assignment: CDR1 SQVTM and CDR2 ANQGSEA. The CDR3 consists of 12 residues. V was trimmed by 5 bases and J by 0 bases, leaving 7 bases between them. Full variable domain (remainder filled in from reference TRBV29-1 and TRBJ1-1): SAVISQKPSRDICQRGTSLTIQCQVDSQVTMMFWYRQQPGQSLTLIATANQGSEATYESGFVIDKFPISRPNLTFSTLTVSNMSPEDSSIYLCSVSGLNTEAFFGQGTRLTVV.

Only one count was recorded for this clone. The rearrangement joins TRBV18 to TRBJ1-5; 10 bases are shared with TRBD1. CDR1 KGHSH and CDR2 LQKENI come from the germline V gene. The V and J ends lost 3 bases and 9 bases, in that order; junction bases with no gene match: 5. The CDR3 sequence is 14 residues long. The CDR3 spells CASSPGQGEGPQHF. The CDR3 DNA is TGTGCCAGCTCACCCGGACAGGGGGAAGGGCCCCAGCATTTT.

This clone was observed a handful of times. The chain carries TRBV28 and TRBJ1-5, with 7 positions matching TRBD1. The CDR3 has 19 residues. Germline V gives CDR1 MDHEN, CDR2 SYDVKM. V gave up 5 bases and J gave up 0 bases; unmatched junction bases: 16. CDR3 nucleotides: TGTGCCAGCAGTCCCAAGTCCCCAGGGGGGTTATATAGCAATCAGCCCCAGCATTTT. Translated, it gives CASSPKSPGGLYSNQPQHF.

The gene calls are TRBV6-5 and TRBJ1-6, with D unclear. The germline CDR1 and CDR2 sequences are MNHEY and SVGAGI. CDR3 length: 14 amino acids. Trimming pared 8 bases from V and 8 bases from J, leaving 16 bases between. The CDR3: CASSFFKEDSPLHF. DNA of the CDR3: TGTGCCAGCTCCTTTTTCAAAGAGGATTCACCCCTCCACTTT.